This T cell receptor beta chain was identified during a study of cytotoxic CD8 clonotypes in ibrutinib-treated CLL (dated by TCRdb to the early 2020s). At the level of the whole study: The cohort had about a dozen relapsed/refractory and approximately 15 treatment-naive patients; 17 were IGHV unmutated. Partial responses were observed in about 25 patients and complete responses in 2; after a median follow-up of about 69 months, remission was maintained in 15 or so patients and progression was observed in roughly twelve. The response samples were drawn at a median of approximately 11 months into treatment, with a range of roughly 6 to 36 months. An average of about 260,000 productive templates and 80,000 to 100,000 productive rearrangements was obtained per sample. Of the approximately 86 participants in the trial, 25 to 30 had longitudinal samples available. Cryopreserved peripheral blood mononuclear cells were collected before treatment, at response, and at either disease progression or sustained remission. Patients were still on ibrutinib when every remission and progressive disease sample was collected. Here is what the overall study found, with its caveats: Public clonotypes were rare and either shrank or stayed stable during treatment, and the rise in clonality at ibrutinib response reflected expansion of private clonotypes. At baseline, clonality was higher than in age-matched healthy donors and showed a strong correlation with circulating CD8+ T-cell counts. Lymph node repertoires were not examined, and the timing of sampling was not matched between patients in sustained remission and those whose disease progressed. Clonality rose at ibrutinib response, remained stable during sustained remission, and dropped back toward baseline at progression.

A MiSeq instrument was used for deep resolution sequencing, which targeted depths ranging from 1 in 1 million up to 1 in 200,000 T cells, with coverage averaging 10x for each clonotype. The immunoSEQ hsTCRB Kit was used to generate TCR beta libraries. Per the source publication's procedure: The data were analyzed with ImmunoSEQ Analyzer and ImmunoSEQ Data Assistant, and V, D and J gene assignments followed IMGT definitions. Clonality, which ranges from 0 to 1, was calculated by subtracting the normalized Shannon entropy of productive rearrangement frequencies from one. Public clonotype analysis was restricted to overrepresented clonotypes comprising at least 0.05% of each patient's repertoire. Repertoires from approximately 12 age-matched healthy donors in immuneACCESS were used as clonality controls. The table was pulled from immuneACCESS by TCRdb, which kept in-frame rearrangements only. Such tables lose some clones; where checked, under half of the loss comes from unresolved V genes, and the rest has no known cause. That table gives V, J and clone size, and the DNA gave D and trimming. Across this sample there are about 130,000 clones, with around 80% seen only once. The ten largest clones capture 3% to 4% of the sample.

Explained via the paper, the time point label denotes: approximately 25 months on ibrutinib. For TCR beta library preparation, about 2.1 micrograms of genomic DNA were extracted from the cryopreserved PBMCs. Longitudinal blood samples from CLL patients receiving ibrutinib monotherapy were subjected to high-throughput TCR beta sequencing. Patients were enrolled in a phase 2 open-label single-center ibrutinib monotherapy trial. The germline V end is reduced by 1 base and the J end by 4 bases; junction bases left unmatched: 11. From the germline V gene, CDR1 is LGHNA and CDR2 is YSLEER. There are 18 amino acids in the CDR3, from cysteine to phenylalanine inclusive. Only the CDR3 DNA is retained, 54 bases long and in frame from the first base. Points on this clone: What this receptor recognizes is not known. No much larger clone is present one base from it, and per-base qualities are unavailable.

The receptor was derived from a human donor with chronic lymphocytic leukemia. Material: PBMCs, obtained after 24 months of ibrutinib treatment. This chain joins TRBV4-3 to TRBJ2-3; 10 nucleotides in the junction match TRBD2. The CDR3 region reads CASSQGGGPAGGADTQYF. The sequenced DNA: TGCGCCAGCAGCCAAGGTGGCGGGCCAGCGGGGGGGGCAGATACGCAGTATTTT.